This is a list of T cell receptor beta chains from one sample in a study of T cells after somatic rescue of genetic block. The repertoire was sequenced with immunoSEQ multiplex PCR; TCRdb's copy has only in-frame clones and lacks some. The sample has 88,000 or so clones, about 90% seen once; the top ten hold roughly 1.7%. The sample consisted of peripheral blood mononuclear cells (PBMCs). Every receptor here comes from a woman aged 18-29 years. Each CDR3 is given with its conserved first and last residue. Clone size is not always given. Where it is, it says once, few, many or a class for expanded clones.

V gene: TRBV28
clone size: -
CDR3 protein: CASSRWGGEGYEQYF

V gene: TRBV5-5
clone size: -
CDR3 protein: CASSRDSGRVADTQYF

V gene: TRBV2
clone size: -
CDR3 protein: CASRAGPANTGELFF

V gene: TRBV5-1
clone size: -
CDR3 protein: CASSFDRLNTGELFF

V gene: TRBV28
clone size: -
CDR3 protein: CASSPFTGELFF

V gene: TRBV9
clone size: -
CDR3 protein: CASSVASRQHNEQFF

V gene: TRBV7-6
clone size: -
CDR3 protein: CASSLAASGNTIYF

V gene: TRBV5-8
clone size: -
CDR3 protein: CASSPGRGRKPQHF

V gene: TRBV19
clone size: once
CDR3 protein: CASSMSNRLSYEQYF

V gene: TRBV18
clone size: -
CDR3 protein: CASSPPGPGGPTNEKLFF

V gene: TRBV2
clone size: -
CDR3 protein: CASRPNSGTPVSNYGYTF

V gene: TRBV5-1
clone size: -
CDR3 protein: CASSLVGNYEQYF